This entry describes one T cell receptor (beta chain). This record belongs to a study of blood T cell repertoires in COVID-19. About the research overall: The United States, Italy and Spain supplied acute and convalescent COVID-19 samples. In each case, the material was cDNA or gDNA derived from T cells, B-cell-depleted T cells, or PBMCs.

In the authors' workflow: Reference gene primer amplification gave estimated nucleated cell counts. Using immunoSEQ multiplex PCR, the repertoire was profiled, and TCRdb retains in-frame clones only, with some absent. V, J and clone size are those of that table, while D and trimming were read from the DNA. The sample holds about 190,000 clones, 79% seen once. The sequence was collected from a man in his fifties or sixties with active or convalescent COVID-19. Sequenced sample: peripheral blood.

The DNA for the CDR3 is TGCGGACTAGCGTTTCACAATGAGCAGTTCTTC. Translated, it gives CGLAFHNEQFF. V gene TRBV20-1 combines with J gene TRBJ2-1; 9 nucleotides line up with TRBD2. The germline V gene has CDR1 DFQATT and CDR2 SNEGSKA (reference sequence). The CDR3 spans 11 residues.